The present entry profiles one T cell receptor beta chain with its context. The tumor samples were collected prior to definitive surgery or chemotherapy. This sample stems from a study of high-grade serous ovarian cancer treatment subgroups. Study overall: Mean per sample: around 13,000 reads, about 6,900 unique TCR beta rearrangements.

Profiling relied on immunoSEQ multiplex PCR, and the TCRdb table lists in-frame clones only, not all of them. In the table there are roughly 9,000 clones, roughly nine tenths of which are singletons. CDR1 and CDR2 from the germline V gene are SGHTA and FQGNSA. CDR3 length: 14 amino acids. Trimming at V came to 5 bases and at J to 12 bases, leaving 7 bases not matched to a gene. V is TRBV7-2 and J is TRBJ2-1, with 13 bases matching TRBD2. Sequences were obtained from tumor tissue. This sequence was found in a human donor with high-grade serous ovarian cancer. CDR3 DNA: TGTGCCAGCAGCCTGGGACTAGCGGGGAAGAGGCAGTTCTTC. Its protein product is CASSLGLAGKRQFF.